The rows below give T cell receptor beta chains drawn from one sample of a study of T-cell reconstitution after alpha-beta-depleted transplantation in children. TCRdb re-called the PCR reads through MiXCR, storing one row per CDR3 protein. Of some 310,000 distinct CDR3 sequences listed, more than 20% are singletons. The starting material was PBMCs, mostly from graft donor cells, obtained 180 days after TCRalphabeta/CD19-depleted stem cell transplant. These receptor sequences come from a male patient between 5 and 17 years old who had a stem cell transplant for acute lymphoblastic leukemia, so the T cells may come from the graft donor. The CDR3 runs from the conserved cysteine through the conserved F or W. A D gene is named only where the DNA matches it firmly. The size entry is marked missing in some rows and otherwise reads once, few, many or a size class.

D gene	V gene	J gene	clone size	CDR3 length	CDR3 DNA	CDR3 protein
TRBD2	TRBV5-1	TRBJ2-1	few	18	TGCGCCAGCAGCCTTCGACAGTTACTAGCGGTCTCCTACAATGAGCAGTTCTTC	CASSLRQLLAVSYNEQFF
TRBD2	TRBV9	TRBJ2-7	few	15	TGTGCCAGCAGCGTAGCTGGAGCGGGGTCCTACGAGCAGTACTTC	CASSVAGAGSYEQYF
-	TRBV12-3/TRBV12-4	TRBJ2-4	-	14	TGTGCCAGCAGTTTTGCGGTGGGTTCAAACATTCAGTACTTC	CASSFAVGSNIQYF
TRBD2	TRBV11-2	TRBJ2-1	-	16	TGTGCCAGCAGCCGTCCGGTTAGCGGGAGGCGGTATGAGCAGTTCTTC	CASSRPVSGRRYEQFF
-	TRBV27	TRBJ2-3	-	15	TGTGCCAGCAGTACATACAGGGGCGGGGGAGATACGCAGTATTTT	CASSTYRGGGDTQYF
-	TRBV6-1	TRBJ2-1	-	15	TGTGCCAGCAGCCGTGGCCCCGGCTCCTACAATGAGCAGTTCTTC	CASSRGPGSYNEQFF
TRBD1	TRBV14	TRBJ1-1	-	16	TGTGCCAGCAGCCTTAACAGGGGGCAAGTCAGCACTGAAGCTTTCTTT	CASSLNRGQVSTEAFF
-	TRBV5-5	TRBJ2-6	-	14	TGTGCCAGCAGCTTAGGGGTCGGGGCCAACGTCCTGACTTTC	CASSLGVGANVLTF
-	TRBV29-1	TRBJ1-2	-	11	TGCAGCGTTGAGTCGGCGTATGGCTACACCTTC	CSVESAYGYTF
-	TRBV5-6	TRBJ2-3	few	12	TGTGCCAGCAGTATGGGGTTCGGTACGCAGTATTTT	CASSMGFGTQYF
-	TRBV5-1	TRBJ1-4	few	13	TGCGCCAGCAGCTTGGGAGGGAATGAAAAACTGTTTTTT	CASSLGGNEKLFF
-	TRBV7-9	TRBJ2-3	few	16	TGTGCCAGCAGCCTCGGACGGGTTATGCGCACAGATACGCAGTATTTT	CASSLGRVMRTDTQYF
-	TRBV20-1	TRBJ1-1	-	14	TGCAGTGCTAGTTTTGGGGGCCGGGGCACTGAAGCTTTCTTT	CSASFGGRGTEAFF
-	TRBV29-1	TRBJ2-4	few	10	TGCAGCGTCGACGAAAACATTCAGTACTTC	CSVDENIQYF
-	TRBV10-3	TRBJ2-1	few	12	TGTGCCATCAGTGACCCCTTGTTCGAGCAGTTCTTC	CAISDPLFEQFF
-	TRBV7-3	TRBJ1-6	-	15	TGTGCCAGCAGCTTAAAAGGGGCGCGACGTTCACCCCTCCACTTT	CASSLKGARRSPLHF
-	TRBV7-9	TRBJ2-1	once	15	TGTGCCAGCAGCCCCCCCCGGGTCCTATACAATGAGCAGTTCTTC	CASSPPRVLYNEQFF
TRBD2	TRBV7-7	TRBJ2-5	-	13	TGTGCCAGCAGCGTAGCGGGCCAAGAGACCCAGTACTTC	CASSVAGQETQYF
-	TRBV9	TRBJ2-7	few	14	TGTGCCAGCAGCGTAGGAGGGAACGATTACGAGCAGTACTTC	CASSVGGNDYEQYF
-	TRBV20-1	TRBJ2-7	-	13	TGCAGTGCTAGTAATACAGGAACATACGAGCAGTACTTC	CSASNTGTYEQYF
TRBD1	TRBV7-9	TRBJ1-4	few	14	TGTGCCAGCAGCTCCAGGGGGAATAATGAAAAACTGTTTTTT	CASSSRGNNEKLFF
-	TRBV3-1	TRBJ1-3	once	16	TGTGCCAGCAGCCTACATCAGACAGCGAGAGGAAACACCATATATTTT	CASSLHQTARGNTIYF